One sample yielded the 18 T cell receptor beta chains listed below, sequenced in a study of T-cell memory formation after mild COVID-19. TCRdb processed the 5' RACE reads anew with MiXCR; each CDR3 protein has one entry. The sample consists of 500,000 to 600,000 distinct CDR3 sequences, about a sixth of them appearing once. The material sequenced was PBMCs or a T cell subset sorted from them (not recorded which). Receptors originate from an adult woman who had mild COVID-19 (a few samples of this study predate the infection). Cell type and time point are not known.

The chain has TRBV6-6 and TRBJ1-1; maybe TRBD1 (6 bases). CDR3 length: 15 residues. Germline CDR1 is MNHNY and CDR2 is SVGAGI (reference sequence). V was trimmed by 5 bases and J by 4 bases, leaving 17 bases between them. CDR3 sequence: CASSARSGEGTEAFF. CDR3 sequence (DNA): TGTGCCAGCAGTGCCCGATCAGGGGAGGGCACTGAAGCTTTCTTT.

This clonotype showed up just a few times. The chain links TRBV12-3 or TRBV12-4 to TRBJ2-1, with 9 bases fitting TRBD1. V lost 1 base to trimming and J lost 8 bases; unmatched junction nucleotides: 3. The CDR3 totals 14 residues. The CDR3 loop reads CASSLDRGLYEQFF. The CDR3, as DNA: TGTGCCAGCAGTTTAGACAGGGGGCTTTATGAGCAGTTCTTC.

V usage is TRBV6-2 or TRBV6-3 and J usage is TRBJ2-7, with D perhaps TRBD2 (6 bases). V was clipped by 4 bases and J by 4 bases, with 17 bases between them. Germline CDR1 MNHEY, CDR2 SVGEGT. This CDR3 has 15 amino acids. CDR3 residues: CASSSAGGGSYEQYF. The CDR3 DNA follows: TGTGCCAGCAGTTCTGCCGGGGGAGGTTCGTACGAGCAGTACTTC.

This clonotype appeared a few times. This chain links TRBV28 with TRBJ2-1, with D tentatively TRBD1 (6 bases). The CDR3 is made up of 15 amino acids. Germline CDR1 MDHEN, CDR2 SYDVKM. Trimming cost V 6 bases and J 7 bases, with 19 bases left between them. For the CDR3, the DNA is TGTGCCAGCAGGGCGGACTTGGGGGCCTTGAATGAGCAGTTCTTC. Amino acids: CASRADLGALNEQFF. Based on the CDR3 plus reference TRBV28 and TRBJ2-1, the full variable domain is DVKVTQSSRYLVKRTGEKVFLECVQDMDHENMFWYRQDPGLGLRLIYFSYDVKMKEKGDIPEGYSVSREKKERFSLILESASTNQTSMYLCASRADLGALNEQFFGPGTRLTVL.

This clonotype came up a few times. The rearrangement uses TRBV5-1 and TRBJ2-2; TRBD2 agrees at 7 bases. The germline CDR1 and CDR2 sequences are SGHRS and YFSETQ. This CDR3 is built from 16 residues. The V segment lost 0 bases and the J segment 6 bases; nucleotides outside the gene matches: 8. The CDR3 nucleotides are TGCGCCAGCAGCTTGGCCGGACTAGGAGGACCCGGGGAGCTGTTTTTT. Translation: CASSLAGLGGPGELFF.

The CDR3 is CSGGQGTDTQYF. For the CDR3, the DNA is TGCAGCGGGGGACAGGGCACAGATACGCAGTATTTT. The genes are TRBV29-1 and TRBJ2-3; 8 nucleotides line up with TRBD1. The J segment lost 1 base and the V segment lost 7 bases, leaving 1 base of the junction unmatched. In germline, CDR1 is SQVTM, CDR2 ANQGSEA. The length of the CDR3 is 12 residues.

In its sample, this clonotype was seen a few times. V gene TRBV7-9 combines with J gene TRBJ1-2; D unresolved. Trimming took 5 bases from V and 2 from J, leaving 9 bases between them. Germline assignment: CDR1 SEHNR and CDR2 FQNEAQ (reference sequence). The CDR3 covers 13 residues. CDR3 protein: CASSVPGNYGYTF. CDR3 coding DNA: TGTGCCAGCAGCGTACCGGGGAACTATGGCTACACCTTC. Complete variable domain (other parts from reference TRBV7-9 and TRBJ1-2): DTGVSQNPRHKITKRGQNVTFRCDPISEHNRLYWYRQTLGQGPEFLTYFQNEAQLEKSRLLSDRFSAERPKGSFSTLEIQRTEQGDSAMYLCASSVPGNYGYTFGSGTRLTVV.

This clonotype turned up a few times. The chain couples TRBV2 to TRBJ2-7, with D perhaps being TRBD1 or TRBD2 (7 bases each). V was pared by 10 bases and J by 0 bases, with 16 bases between. Per germline, CDR1 SNHLY and CDR2 FYNNEI. There are 14 residues in the CDR3. The CDR3 region is CATPREGASYEQYF. In DNA, the CDR3 is TGTGCCACCCCTAGGGAGGGGGCCTCCTACGAGCAGTACTTC.

The sample holds a few counts of this clonotype. This rearrangement joins TRBV12-3 or TRBV12-4 to TRBJ2-5; D remains ambiguous. The length of the CDR3 is 13 residues. V lost 8 bases to trimming and J lost 1 base, with 11 bases between them. The CDR3 sequence: CASCGDLQETQYF. The CDR3, as DNA: TGTGCCAGCTGCGGAGATCTCCAAGAGACCCAGTACTTC.

The V and J genes are TRBV7-3 and TRBJ1-3; D is undetermined. This CDR3 spans 13 amino acids. Trimming shortened V by 1 base and J by 2 bases, and 3 bases separated the two germline ends. Germline V gene sequence: CDR1 SGHTA, CDR2 FQGTGA. CDR3 in amino acids: CASSLKPGNTIYF. CDR3 nucleotide sequence: TGTGCCAGCAGCTTAAAACCTGGAAACACCATATATTTT.

This clonotype has only a few counts. The V gene is TRBV4-2, the J gene TRBJ2-7; 12 bases match TRBD2. The V gene's germline CDR1 is LGHNA and CDR2 YNFKEQ. J gave up 2 bases and V 4 bases, and 9 bases lay outside the gene matches. The CDR3 spans 17 residues. The CDR3 DNA sequence: TGTGCCAGCAGCCCAGCGGTCACTAGCGGGAGGACCTACGAGCAGTACTTC. Its translation is CASSPAVTSGRTYEQYF.

This clonotype was detected a few times. The chain recombines TRBV10-3 with TRBJ1-2; 9 bases are a match to TRBD1. The germline gives CDR1 ENHRY, CDR2 SYGVKD. This CDR3 comprises 14 residues. With 0 bases clipped from V and 6 bases from J, the junction kept 2 bases outside the gene matches. The CDR3 loop reads CAISESWTGDGYTF. The CDR3 nucleotides are TGTGCCATCAGTGAGTCGTGGACAGGGGATGGCTACACCTTC.

This clonotype occurred a few times. The chain couples TRBV3-1 to TRBJ2-3, with TRBD2 matching 13 bases. The CDR3 loop spans 16 amino acids. V was pared by 4 bases and J by 6 bases, with 7 bases of the junction left unmatched. The germline V gene has CDR1 LGHDT and CDR2 YNNKEL (reference sequence). The DNA for the CDR3 is TGTGCCAGCAGCCTGCGACTAGCGGGGGGCGTGGATACGCAGTATTTT. Translating it yields CASSLRLAGGVDTQYF.

For the CDR3, the DNA is TGCAGTGCTACTAGCGGGGGAAATGAGCAGTTCTTC. This encodes CSATSGGNEQFF. The chain uses TRBV20-1 and TRBJ2-1; 10 bases match TRBD2. The CDR3 length is 12 residues. Germline lookup yields CDR1 DFQATT and CDR2 SNEGSKA (reference sequence). The junction had 1 base not matched to a gene; V was cut back by 4 bases and J by 7 bases.

The rearrangement uses TRBV2 and TRBJ2-3; D possibly corresponds to TRBD2 (7 bases). The V and J ends lost 2 bases and 0 bases respectively, with 9 bases between them. The CDR3 is 15 amino acids. CDR1 and CDR2 (germline): SNHLY, FYNNEI. CDR3 nucleotides: TGTGCCAGCAGTGAAAGGGGGGGAAGCACAGATACGCAGTATTTT. It codes for CASSERGGSTDTQYF.

This clonotype occurred a few times. The chain is built from TRBV7-2 and TRBJ2-3; weak D call: TRBD1 (6 bases). This CDR3 is 13 amino acids long. The V end was cut by 3 bases, the J end by 6 bases, with 10 bases between. Germline V gene data show CDR1 as SGHTA and CDR2 as FQGNSA. CDR3 in amino acids: CASSLNQGDTQYF. CDR3 bases: TGTGCCAGCAGCTTGAACCAGGGGGATACGCAGTATTTT. Full variable domain (remainder filled in from reference TRBV7-2 and TRBJ2-3): GAGVSQSPSNKVTEKGKDVELRCDPISGHTALYWYRQSLGQGLEFLIYFQGNSAPDKSGLPSDRFSAERTGGSVSTLTIQRTQQEDSAVYLCASSLNQGDTQYFGPGTRLTVL.

This clonotype turned up a few times. The chain links TRBV27 to TRBJ1-1; 10 nucleotides align to TRBD1. The CDR3 has 15 residues. Per germline, CDR1 MNHEY and CDR2 SMNVEV (reference sequence). V lost 0 bases and J lost 4; bases outside the gene matches: 2. The CDR3 sequence: CASSLSGTGATEAFF. CDR3 coding DNA: TGTGCCAGCAGTTTATCCGGGACAGGGGCCACTGAAGCTTTCTTT.

The chain joins TRBV6-6 to TRBJ2-7; D call uncertain. Trimming removed 2 bases at V and 5 bases at J, with 13 bases between. CDR1 is MNHNY and CDR2 is SVGAGI in the germline V gene (reference sequence). CDR3 length equals 14 residues. The CDR3 reads CASSYLSHLDEQYF. The CDR3 region has the DNA TGTGCCAGCAGTTACCTCTCACACCTCGACGAGCAGTACTTC.